A selection of T cell receptor beta chains follows, all from one sample in a study of blood T cell repertoires in COVID-19. Sequencing was performed with immunoSEQ multiplex PCR; in TCRdb, only in-frame clones are kept and a portion is missing. The table has roughly 250,000 clones, 84% seen once. The sample comprised peripheral blood. All receptors come from a human donor in a cohort sampled during active COVID-19. Each CDR3 is given without its conserved first and last residue. The D gene is left open where the match is weak.

V: TRBV6-2/TRBV6-3; length: 11; D: .; CDR3: ASSYLASDTQY